This is a list of T cell receptor beta chains from one sample in a study of T cell responses to AZD1222 COVID-19 vaccine. Some clones are missing from TCRdb's copy, which holds only in-frame ones; the method was immunoSEQ multiplex PCR. The table shows roughly 90,000 clones, with just over 90% occurring only once. The material was peripheral blood, obtained on day 0 of MenACWY control vaccination. The origin of the receptors is an adult in good health. CDR3s leave out the opening cysteine and the closing phenylalanine or tryptophan.

TRBJ1-1	TRBV20-1	SAPSTEAF
TRBJ2-3	TRBV6-2/TRBV6-3	ASSYRPGTSGRDPDTQY
TRBJ1-2	TRBV9	ASSDGTNLRGYT
TRBJ1-1	TRBV7-9	ASSLPGAIEAF
TRBJ1-4	TRBV28	ASSRGDEKLF
TRBJ1-2	TRBV5-1	ASSLTTNNVLYGYT
TRBJ1-1	TRBV21-1	AISTEAF
TRBJ2-5	TRBV5-1	ASTGAYQETQY
TRBJ2-3	TRBV7-2	ASSSGQSTDTQY
TRBJ1-1	TRBV5-1	ASRLGQLNTEAF
TRBJ1-4	TRBV15	ATSPDPSFEKLF
TRBJ2-6	TRBV3-1/TRBV3-2	ASSTTTSSGAGANVLT
TRBJ1-2	TRBV20-1	SVGVGYGYT
TRBJ1-2	TRBV6-1	ASSGIGPLVQNYGYT
TRBJ2-7	TRBV6-5	ASSSFQEGGEQY
TRBJ2-7	TRBV18	ASSPPGPYEQY
TRBJ1-5	TRBV5-1	ASSLEGGADQPQH
TRBJ2-1	TRBV29-1	SGKAGGPRSNEQF
TRBJ2-1	TRBV3-1/TRBV3-2	ASSRHFETGGLNQQRNEQF
TRBJ2-1	TRBV11-2	ASSTPDSSSYNEQF
TRBJ1-1	TRBV4-1	ASSQDPGTRAF
TRBJ1-1	TRBV30	ASRQTQSGAF
TRBJ2-1	TRBV18	ASSSLAGVGNEQF
TRBJ2-5	TRBV19	ASKASLGTQY
TRBJ1-2	TRBV19	ASQHRGNDYT
TRBJ2-5	TRBV2	ATGGLNGETQY
TRBJ2-7	TRBV28	ASVTGVDEQY
TRBJ2-7	TRBV27	ASSPRTSSYEQY
TRBJ2-5	TRBV7-9	ASSLGTGETQY
TRBJ2-2	TRBV2	ASSEEDPGLLTGELF
TRBJ2-7	TRBV7-2	ASSLGGSAYEQY
TRBJ2-5	TRBV30	AIKGDETGGN
TRBJ1-2	TRBV18	ASSPPFGRNYGYT
TRBJ2-7	TRBV30	ARRVGGEQY
TRBJ2-7	TRBV5-6	ASSPAGQGRGLHEQY
TRBJ1-3	TRBV6-5	ASRKTGPGNTIY
TRBJ2-1	TRBV23-1	ASSLDIPTSGSRSNNEQF
TRBJ1-4	TRBV29-1	SVTQGAKEKLF
TRBJ1-1	TRBV5-6	ASSSGTAWTEAF
TRBJ2-1	TRBV5-4	ASSPIGSRVDEQF
TRBJ2-5	TRBV19	ASSSRLGAQETQY
TRBJ2-3	TRBV25-1	ASREAGGPIDTQY
TRBJ2-1	TRBV12-5	ASGFGQVDNEQF
TRBJ2-7	TRBV2	ASSEASRGEQY
TRBJ2-3	TRBV9	ASSELGLASDTQY
TRBJ2-7	TRBV4-1	ASSLNVTPRDEQY
TRBJ1-3	TRBV10-3	AITRDSSGNTIY
TRBJ2-3	TRBV27	ASSLNPPDTQY
TRBJ2-1	TRBV6-5	ASTEPGLGFNEQF
TRBJ2-5	TRBV19	ASSTAGTASRETQY
TRBJ2-1	TRBV7-9	ASSYLGNEQF
TRBJ1-5	TRBV6-1	ASSPAEVNQPQH
TRBJ2-1	TRBV28	ASSLFRRDNEQF
TRBJ2-5	TRBV7-9	ASSPYPEREETQY